This T cell receptor beta chain was observed in a study of shared clonotypes between healthy human individuals. In the study overall: The composition of the donors was a couple of women and a few men aged 18 to 49.

The method was immunoSEQ multiplex PCR; TCRdb's version includes in-frame clones alone and lacks a portion of them. The data contain 2 million to 2.5 million clones, approximately 93% of them singletons. The germline gives CDR1 SQVTM, CDR2 ANQGSEA. Trimming stripped 2 bases from V and 0 bases from J, with 4 bases between. The CDR3 has 12 residues. As regards this clone: Other DNA sequences in this specimen translate into the identical CDR3.

The V and J genes are TRBV29-1 and TRBJ1-1; the D is unclear. This receptor was obtained from a man aged 18-30 years in good health. Some clones in this sample may be carry-over from other donors' samples. Sequenced input: naive CD4+ T cells from PBMCs. As for subset: CD45RA+ positively selected. CDR3 residues: CSVETVNTEAFF. The CDR3 bases are TGCAGCGTTGAAACCGTGAACACTGAAGCTTTCTTT.